A single sample is the source of the 9 T cell receptor beta chains below, sequenced in a study of blood T cell repertoires in COVID-19. Assay used: immunoSEQ multiplex PCR; TCRdb lists only in-frame clones, some missing. Counted here are 400,000 or so clones, roughly 90% occurring once; the ten biggest clones make up 0.75% to 0.85%. Sample: peripheral blood. The receptor source for this set is a man aged 18 to 35 with COVID-19, enrolled during active disease.

The genes are TRBV24-1 and TRBJ2-3; the D is unclear. CDR1 is KGHDR and CDR2 is SFDVKD in the germline V gene. The CDR3 consists of 15 residues. The V and J ends lost 2 bases and 0 bases respectively, with 8 bases between them. In DNA, the CDR3 is TGTGCCACCAGTGATTCGGCAGCGAGCACAGATACGCAGTATTTT. Translated: CATSDSAASTDTQYF.

The sample holds one count of this clone. The genes are TRBV2 and TRBJ1-2; tentative D call: TRBD1 (5 bases). Trimming cost V 3 bases and J 4 bases, with 15 bases left between them. The CDR3 spans 15 residues. Germline V lookup: CDR1 SNHLY, CDR2 FYNNEI. The CDR3: CASSDPAGLAYGYTF. CDR3 in DNA: TGTGCCAGCAGTGACCCGGCAGGGTTGGCCTATGGCTACACCTTC.

The chain has TRBV5-1 and TRBJ2-1, with 10 positions matching TRBD1. J lost 9 bases, V lost 7 bases, and 10 bases had no gene match. CDR1 and CDR2 from the germline V gene are SGHRS and YFSETQ. The CDR3 runs to 14 residues. Here the CDR3 DNA reads TGCGCCAGCGAGGGACAGGGGTTCCTTAGTGAGCAGTTCTTC. Protein product: CASEGQGFLSEQFF.

The rearrangement uses TRBV7-9 and TRBJ2-7; 11 bases are shared with TRBD2. V was pared by 5 bases and J by 0 bases, with 12 bases of the junction left unmatched. CDR1 is SEHNR, CDR2 FQNEAQ, per germline (reference sequence). The CDR3 spans 18 residues. CDR3 amino acids: CASSPKPLLAGVSYEQYF. The CDR3 DNA reads as TGTGCCAGCAGCCCCAAGCCTCTACTAGCGGGAGTCTCCTACGAGCAGTACTTC.

This clone was recorded once. J is TRBJ2-7 and V is TRBV2, with TRBD2 matching 11 bases. The CDR3 is 14 amino acids. Per germline, CDR1 SNHLY and CDR2 FYNNEI. V was pared by 6 bases and J by 2 bases, with 3 bases of the junction left unmatched. The chain's CDR3 is CASRRGLAAYEQYF. CDR3 sequence (DNA): TGTGCCAGCAGGCGGGGACTAGCGGCCTACGAGCAGTACTTC.

The chain combines TRBV30 with TRBJ2-2, with D possibly being TRBD2 (6 bases). This CDR3 has 15 amino acids. The germline V gene encodes CDR1 GTSNPN and CDR2 SVGIG (reference sequence). V lost 8 bases, J lost 4 bases, and 20 bases lay in between. The CDR3 DNA reads as TGTGCCACCAATCCGGGAGTTCGGGGCACCGGGGAGCTGTTTTTT. This gives the protein CATNPGVRGTGELFF.

The CDR3 is CASSQPSRQGETQYF. For the CDR3, the DNA is TGTGCCAGCAGCCAACCGTCAAGACAGGGAGAGACCCAGTACTTC. The rearrangement uses TRBV4-2 and TRBJ2-5, with 7 positions matching TRBD1. Germline values: CDR1 LGHNA, CDR2 YNFKEQ. This CDR3 has 15 residues. The V and J ends lost 2 bases and 4 bases, in that order; junction bases with no gene match: 7.

This clone appeared a single time. Here the CDR3 reads CASSESASTDYEQYF. The DNA for the CDR3 is TGCGCCAGCAGTGAGTCGGCTTCCACAGACTACGAGCAGTACTTC. The chain carries TRBV10-2 and TRBJ2-7, with unresolved D. Germline V gene lookup returns CDR1 WSHSY and CDR2 SAAADI. V was shortened by 0 bases and J by 3 bases, with 12 bases between the two germline ends. This CDR3 has 15 amino acids.

This chain links TRBV14 with TRBJ1-1, with a tentative D call TRBD1 (6 bases). Deletions cut 4 bases from V and 5 bases from J, with 14 bases between. The CDR3 runs to 14 residues. Germline CDR1 is SGHDN and CDR2 is FVKESK. CDR3 sequence (DNA): TGTGCCAGCAGCCTCACAGGGTTCGTGACTGAAGCTTTCTTT. Encoded protein: CASSLTGFVTEAFF.